The table lists the clone carrying this T cell receptor (beta chain) with many counts. Its antigen is not identified. No patient had received any treatment before thyroid surgery. This sample is drawn from a study of metastatic and nonmetastatic thyroid tumors. Background on the study: The comparison covered peripheral blood and tumor or nodule tissue in malignant and benign thyroid patients. Study results and limitations: Benign nodules reportedly had significantly lower TCR beta diversity than malignant thyroid tumors in blood and tumor.

The CDR3 runs 15 residues. The V gene's germline CDR1 is SGHVS and CDR2 FQNEAQ. The V and J ends lost 4 bases and 2 bases, in that order; junction bases with no gene match: 5. With MiXCR, TCRdb reprocessed the PCR reads. There are tens of thousands of clones in the sample; 23% occur only once, and roughly 2.2% lies in the top ten. This receptor was identified in a female donor with papillary thyroid cancer or a benign thyroid nodule (not recorded which). Some clones in this sample may be carry-over from other donors' samples. Sequences were obtained from blood. V usage is TRBV7-8 and J usage is TRBJ2-5; 9 bases fit TRBD2. The CDR3 here is CASSSRLAAQETQYF. In DNA, the CDR3 is TGTGCCAGCAGCTCCAGACTAGCGGCTCAAGAGACCCAGTACTTC.